These 19 T cell receptor beta chains were sequenced from one sample in a study of blood T cells in healthy people across ages. It was with a sample-barcoded 5' primer and a J-beta primer mix that a second PCR of about 6 to 12 cycles was run. TCRdb itself ran the 5' RACE reads through MiXCR, one entry per CDR3 protein. The sample contains nearly 800,000 distinct CDR3 sequences, 20% to 25% of which appear only once. The sample was also reused in another study, on T cells of mothers and their children.

Material: blood. The source of these receptors is a boy under 18 in good health.

The chain links TRBV20-1 to TRBJ2-1, with D perhaps matching TRBD1 (5 bases). Deletions cut 3 bases from V and 1 base from J, with 10 bases between. The germline V gene encodes CDR1 DFQATT and CDR2 SNEGSKA (reference sequence). There are 14 residues in the CDR3. The CDR3 protein is CSASRQGSYNEQFF. DNA for the CDR3: TGCAGTGCTAGTAGGCAGGGTTCCTACAATGAGCAGTTCTTC.

This clonotype was seen more than once but under ten times. This chain connects TRBV3-1 to TRBJ2-5; 10 bases map to TRBD1. The CDR3 has 18 residues. Germline V gives CDR1 LGHDT, CDR2 YNNKEL (reference sequence). V lost 1 base to trimming and J lost 1 base; unmatched junction nucleotides: 9. The CDR3 region is CASSQVALGQGFQETQYF. CDR3 nucleotide sequence: TGTGCCAGCAGCCAAGTGGCCTTGGGACAGGGGTTCCAAGAGACCCAGTACTTC.

The V gene is TRBV27, the J gene TRBJ2-5; TRBD1 aligns across 7 bases. CDR1 is MNHEY and CDR2 is SMNVEV in the germline V gene (reference sequence). Trimming cost V 9 bases and J 5 bases; bases outside gene matches: 6. CDR3 length equals 12 residues. This CDR3 is CASKTGLETQYF. The DNA for the CDR3 is TGTGCCAGTAAGACAGGGCTGGAGACCCAGTACTTC.

The gene calls are TRBV29-1 and TRBJ2-3; no firm D call. The germline V gene has CDR1 SQVTM and CDR2 ANQGSEA. The V end lost 2 bases, the J end lost 0 bases, and 12 bases lay between the germline ends. This CDR3 is 15 amino acids long. For the CDR3, the DNA is TGCAGCGTTGAACTATTGCTAGACAGCACAGATACGCAGTATTTT. Its translation is CSVELLLDSTDTQYF.

This clonotype was found a few times. The gene calls are TRBV6-1 and TRBJ1-2; TRBD1 agrees at 7 bases. Per germline, CDR1 MNHNS and CDR2 SASEGT. Trimming cost V 1 base and J 4 bases; bases outside gene matches: 6. The CDR3 is 15 amino acids. In DNA form, the CDR3 reads TGTGCCAGCAGTGAAGAGGGGGCAGGTACCTATGGCTACACCTTC. Its protein product is CASSEEGAGTYGYTF.

V gene TRBV5-1 combines with J gene TRBJ2-1; TRBD2 matches 8 bases. The V gene's germline CDR1 is SGHRS and CDR2 YFSETQ. V trimming: 0 bases; J trimming: 6 bases; junction bases outside the gene matches: 11. The CDR3 has 17 amino acids. The CDR3 nucleotides read TGCGCCAGCAGCTTGGAACCCCCAGCGGGAGTGGGCAATGAGCAGTTCTTC. This sequence encodes CASSLEPPAGVGNEQFF.

This clonotype has ten or more counts. The chain links TRBV29-1 to TRBJ2-3; 8 nucleotides match TRBD1. Looked up from germline, CDR1 is SQVTM and CDR2 is ANQGSEA. J gave up 1 base and V 3 bases, and 0 bases lay outside the gene matches. The CDR3 has 13 amino acids. CDR3 residues: CSVETGGTDTQYF. CDR3 bases: TGCAGCGTTGAGACAGGGGGCACAGATACGCAGTATTTT.

This clonotype was picked up a small number of times. Mismatch with germline at one junction end may stem from a read error. The CDR3 reads CAGSTEREATNEKLFF. CDR3 coding DNA: TGCGCCGGCAGCACGGAGCGGGAGGCAACTAATGAAAAACTGTTTTTT. The chain has TRBV5-1 and TRBJ1-4, with D hard to call. CDR3 size: 16 residues. Germline-derived CDR1 and CDR2 are SGHRS and YFSETQ.

This clonotype was counted between two and nine times. An end of the junction does not agree with germline; a read error may underlie this. The chain combines TRBV28 with TRBJ2-7; 7 bases fit TRBD1. Germline V gene lookup returns CDR1 MDHEN and CDR2 SYDVKM. The CDR3 contains 13 residues. Here the CDR3 reads CASSLTGSSEQYF. Here the CDR3 DNA reads TGTGCCAGCAGTCTGACAGGGTCCTCCGAGCAGTACTTC.

V is TRBV20-1 and J is TRBJ2-5, with TRBD2 matching 7 bases. The J call is doubtful: the DNA matches TRBJ2-7 better. The CDR3 runs 15 residues. Per the germline V gene, CDR1 is DFQATT and CDR2 is SNEGSKA (reference sequence). The CDR3 protein is CSARPLRGVAYEQYF. The CDR3 DNA sequence: TGCAGTGCTAGACCCCTACGGGGGGTGGCCTACGAGCAGTACTTC.

V usage is TRBV29-1 and J usage is TRBJ2-5; 12 positions agree with TRBD2. The CDR3 has 17 residues. Germline V lookup: CDR1 SQVTM, CDR2 ANQGSEA. The V gene end was trimmed by 1 base and the J gene end by 4 bases; junction bases not matched to a gene: 10. The CDR3 sequence is CSVEGRRTSGIRETQYF. CDR3 nucleotides: TGCAGCGTTGAAGGTCGCCGGACTAGCGGGATCAGAGAGACCCAGTACTTC.

This clonotype has more than one count but fewer than ten. The CDR3 DNA reads TGCAGTGCTTTGGACGACAGATTCCAGCATTTT. The encoded protein is CSALDDRFQHF. The chain carries TRBV20-1 and TRBJ1-5; D perhaps matches TRBD1 (5 bases). V was clipped by 5 bases and J by 12 bases, with 14 bases between them. The CDR3 runs 11 residues. The V gene's germline CDR1 is DFQATT and CDR2 SNEGSKA (reference sequence).

The chain combines TRBV4-3 with TRBJ2-1; 10 bases align to TRBD2. The J call may be faulty, since TRBJ2-5 better matches the DNA end. The length of the CDR3 is 17 residues. Germline-derived CDR1 and CDR2 are LGHNA and YSLEER. The DNA of the CDR3 is TGCGCCAGCAGCCAAGATATGAGCGGGAGGGTGGGGGAGACCCAGTACTTC. Translating gives CASSQDMSGRVGETQYF.

This clonotype has a handful of counts. The chain has TRBV7-9 and TRBJ2-3; TRBD2 aligns across 8 bases. V was clipped by 5 bases and J by 3 bases; unmatched bases: 7. CDR1 is SEHNR, CDR2 FQNEAQ, per germline (reference sequence). This CDR3 has 15 amino acids. In DNA, the CDR3 is TGTGCCAGCAGCCCGTGGACTAGCCGAACAGATACGCAGTATTTT. Translation: CASSPWTSRTDTQYF.

This clonotype was counted only a few times. The chain is built from TRBV7-8 and TRBJ2-1, with D unresolved. Looked up from germline, CDR1 is SGHVS and CDR2 is FQNEAQ. The CDR3 loop spans 13 amino acids. V was shortened by 0 bases and J by 7 bases, with 7 bases between the two germline ends. The CDR3 DNA reads as TGTGCCAGCAGCTTAGCGCCCAGGAATGAGCAGTTCTTC. Amino acids: CASSLAPRNEQFF.

The V and J genes are TRBV29-1 and TRBJ2-3; 9 nucleotides line up with TRBD2. The germline CDR1 and CDR2 sequences are SQVTM and ANQGSEA. The junction had 19 bases not matched to a gene; V was cut back by 2 bases and J by 4 bases. The CDR3 is 19 residues long. The CDR3 is CSVEYFLGSGRSRADTQYF. CDR3 bases: TGCAGCGTTGAATACTTCCTCGGTAGCGGGAGAAGTAGGGCAGATACGCAGTATTTT.

This chain links TRBV28 with TRBJ2-5; TRBD2 aligns across 9 bases. The J call may be incorrect, as the DNA end agrees better with TRBJ2-1. There are 14 residues in the CDR3. Germline-derived CDR1 and CDR2 are MDHEN and SYDVKM. The CDR3 region is CASSYSGSSDEQFF. Written as DNA, the CDR3 is TGTGCCAGCAGTTATAGCGGGAGTTCGGATGAGCAGTTCTTC.

Concerning this clonotype itself: Relative to the germline gene, one junction end is altered; a read error may explain this. This chain's CDR3 is CASSFFEGQSSHNEQFF. CDR3 nucleotides: TGTGCCAGCAGTTTCTTCGAGGGACAAAGCTCCCACAATGAGCAGTTCTTC. The V gene is TRBV28, the J gene TRBJ2-1; weak D call: TRBD1 (6 bases). The CDR3 runs to 17 residues. CDR1 is MDHEN and CDR2 is SYDVKM in the germline V gene. Looking up the rest from reference TRBV28 and TRBJ2-1 gives the full variable domain: DVKVTQSSRYLVKRTGEKVFLECVQDMDHENMFWYRQDPGLGLRLIYFSYDVKMKEKGDIPEGYSVSREKKERFSLILESASTNQTSMYLCASSFFEGQSSHNEQFFGPGTRLTVL.

This clonotype was seen more than once but under ten times. This likely comes from a read error, as the CDR3 has no conserved phenylalanine or tryptophan at its end. The chain is built from TRBV4-2 and TRBJ2-5; 11 positions agree with TRBD2. Near its end, the DNA agrees better with TRBJ2-7, so the J call may be wrong. Germline V gene lookup returns CDR1 LGHNA and CDR2 YNFKEQ. CDR3 length: 14 amino acids. The CDR3 DNA follows: TGTGCCAGCAGCCCGCGGACTAGCGGGTACGAGCAGTACCTC. Its translation: CASSPRTSGYEQYL.